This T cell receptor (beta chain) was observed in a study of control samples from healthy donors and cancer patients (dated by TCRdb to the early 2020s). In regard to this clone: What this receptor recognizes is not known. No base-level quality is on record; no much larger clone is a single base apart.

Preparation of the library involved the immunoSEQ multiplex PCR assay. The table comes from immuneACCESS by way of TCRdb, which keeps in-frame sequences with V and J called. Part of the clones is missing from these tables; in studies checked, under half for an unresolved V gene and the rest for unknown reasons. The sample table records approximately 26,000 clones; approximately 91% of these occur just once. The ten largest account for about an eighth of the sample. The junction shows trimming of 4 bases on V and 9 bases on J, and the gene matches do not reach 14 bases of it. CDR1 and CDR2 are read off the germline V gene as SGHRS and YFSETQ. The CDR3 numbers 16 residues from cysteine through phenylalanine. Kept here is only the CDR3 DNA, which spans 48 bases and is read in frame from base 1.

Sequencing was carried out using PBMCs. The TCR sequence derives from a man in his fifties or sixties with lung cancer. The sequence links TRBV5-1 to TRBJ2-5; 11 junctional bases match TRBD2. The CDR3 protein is CASSRSGLAVPRAQYF. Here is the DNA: TGCGCCAGCAGCAGATCGGGACTAGCGGTGCCCCGGGCCCAGTACTTC.